The present T cell receptor (beta chain) was sequenced within a study of response to subunit inactivated influenza vaccine. In the case of this clonotype: Its antigen is as yet unknown.

TCRdb analysed the RT-PCR reads with MiXCR anew, one entry per CDR3 protein. This table holds around 750,000 distinct CDR3 sequences, approximately 21% found once. The CDR3 is 16 residues long. V lost 7 bases to trimming and J lost 0 bases; unmatched junction nucleotides: 9. Study-wide results and caveats: Each seasonal influenza vaccination, the authors suggested, recruits few new T cells.

This sample comprised PBMCs from blood, obtained less than 6 days after vaccination. This chain links TRBV12-3 or TRBV12-4 with TRBJ2-7, with TRBD2 matching over 10 bases. The sequence was collected from a man aged 50 to 60 who received an inactivated influenza vaccine. This CDR3 is CASTLGLAGASYEQYF. CDR3 sequence (DNA): TGTGCCAGCACCTTAGGGCTAGCGGGGGCCTCCTACGAGCAGTACTTC.